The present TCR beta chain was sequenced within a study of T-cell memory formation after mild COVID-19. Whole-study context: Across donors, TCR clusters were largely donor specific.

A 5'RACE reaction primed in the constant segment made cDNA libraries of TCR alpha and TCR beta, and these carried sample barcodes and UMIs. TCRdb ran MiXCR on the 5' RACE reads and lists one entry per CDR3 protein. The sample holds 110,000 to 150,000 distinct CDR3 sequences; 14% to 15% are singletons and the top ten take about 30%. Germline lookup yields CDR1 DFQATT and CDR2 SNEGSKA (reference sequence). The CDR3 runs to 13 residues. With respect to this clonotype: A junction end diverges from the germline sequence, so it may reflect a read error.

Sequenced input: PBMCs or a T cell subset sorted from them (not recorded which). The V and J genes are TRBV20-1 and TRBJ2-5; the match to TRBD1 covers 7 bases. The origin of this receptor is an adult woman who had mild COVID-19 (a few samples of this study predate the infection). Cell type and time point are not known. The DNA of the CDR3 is TGCAGTACTAGAGAACAGGGGATAGAGACCCAGTACTTC. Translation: CSTREQGIETQYF.